This T cell receptor beta chain was captured by sequencing in a study of CD8 T cells in ankylosing spondylitis. Germline-derived CDR1 and CDR2 are LGHDT and YNNKEL (reference sequence). Trimming pared 2 bases from V and 5 bases from J, leaving 13 bases between. CDR3 size: 14 residues. This clonotype was seen at least ten times. Using its own MiXCR run on the 5' RACE reads, TCRdb lists one record per CDR3 protein. The sample has 250,000 or so distinct CDR3 sequences, roughly a tenth seen once; the top ten hold 2.5% to 3%. J is TRBJ2-7 and V is TRBV3-1; tentatively, D is TRBD2 (6 bases). The receptor's source is a male donor with ankylosing spondylitis or in good health (not recorded which). Sequencing input: blood, either unsorted or a sorted T cell fraction (not recorded which). CDR3 DNA sequence: TGTGCCAGCAGCCAACGGGGGACGGGTCACGAGCAGTACTTC. Translated, it gives CASSQRGTGHEQYF.